The entry below gives a single T cell receptor beta chain sequence along with its context. Its target is not known. These data are taken from a study of cytomegalovirus exposure and HLA in healthy donors. Study-level information: Approximately 85 million unique TCRs from HLA-typed donors made up an early data release. Overall study findings and caveats: Per a prior analysis, the majority of TCR beta V segments were productive roughly 87% or roughly 30% of the time. TRBV6-2, TRBV6-3 and some other V segments were excluded as indistinguishable.

V lost 2 bases, J lost 7 bases, and 7 bases lay in between. The CDR3 totals 11 residues. The germline gives CDR1 SQVTM, CDR2 ANQGSEA. The study ran its PCR with 60 Vbeta and 13 Jbeta primers. Per the authors' pipeline: Later analysis identified some 80 million unique TCR beta chains, about 10 million shared. The repertoire was sequenced with immunoSEQ multiplex PCR; TCRdb's copy has only in-frame clones and lacks some. D and trimming were read from the DNA, whereas the V and J calls and clone size are those reported in that table. The sample records 40,000 to 55,000 clones, about 78% being singletons.

The sequence was obtained from a woman aged 25 to 39 in good health and CMV-seronegative. Specimen: PBMCs. This chain connects TRBV29-1 to TRBJ2-3; tentatively, D is TRBD2 (5 bases). The CDR3 loop reads CSVERGYTQYF. CDR3 nucleotide sequence: TGCAGCGTTGAACGCGGGTATACGCAGTATTTT.